This is a list of T cell receptor beta chains from one sample in a study of T cell responses to AZD1222 COVID-19 vaccine. Method: immunoSEQ multiplex PCR; TCRdb's copy keeps in-frame clones and lacks some. In the table there are about 89,000 clones, around 89% of which are singletons. The source material was peripheral blood, sampled 28 days after the second AZD1222 dose. The origin of the receptors is an adult who received the AZD1222 COVID-19 vaccine. Each CDR3 is given with its conserved first and last residue. The D gene is left open where the match is weak. Clone size, where shown, is once, few, many, or a class for clones that have expanded.

TRBJ1-2 | . | TRBD1 | TRBV30 | CAWARRRDSSNYGYTF | TGTGCCTGGGCCAGACGGAGGGACAGCAGTAACTATGGCTACACCTTC
TRBJ2-3 | . | TRBD2 | TRBV6-4 | CASSDSSSGGTDTQYF | TGTGCCAGCAGTGACTCCTCTAGCGGGGGCACAGATACGCAGTATTTT
TRBJ2-5 | . | . | TRBV4-3 | CASSQVGGRRETQYF | TGCGCCAGCAGCCAAGTCGGGGGGCGCCGGGAGACCCAGTACTTC
TRBJ1-1 | once | . | TRBV4-1 | CASSPIKVHTEAFF | TGCGCCAGCAGCCCCATAAAGGTGCACACTGAAGCTTTCTTT
TRBJ2-7 | . | TRBD1 | TRBV2 | CASRLQGVGEQYF | TGTGCCAGCAGACTACAGGGGGTTGGCGAGCAGTACTTC
TRBJ2-5 | . | TRBD1 | TRBV18 | CASSPETGGETQYF | TGTGCCAGCTCACCGGAAACAGGGGGAGAGACCCAGTACTTC
TRBJ1-5 | . | TRBD1 | TRBV4-1 | CASSRGQGFGNQPQHF | TGCGCCAGCAGCCGGGGACAGGGATTCGGCAATCAGCCCCAGCATTTT
TRBJ1-1 | . | . | TRBV5-1 | CASSAPRGTEAFF | TGCGCCAGCAGCGCCCCCCGGGGAACTGAAGCTTTCTTT
TRBJ1-5 | . | . | TRBV5-8 | CASSPGQTSSNQPQHF | TGTGCCAGCAGCCCTGGACAGACGTCTAGCAATCAGCCCCAGCATTTT
TRBJ1-2 | . | . | TRBV28 | CASSFVGESVYGYTF | TGTGCCAGCAGTTTCGTGGGGGAATCGGTCTATGGCTACACCTTC
TRBJ1-1 | once | . | TRBV5-6 | CASTLSGTEAFF | TGTGCCAGCACCTTATCGGGCACTGAAGCTTTCTTT
TRBJ1-2 | . | TRBD1 | TRBV5-1 | CASSLDRGDYGYTF | TGCGCCAGCAGCTTGGACAGGGGGGACTATGGCTACACCTTC
TRBJ1-1 | . | . | TRBV3-1/TRBV3-2 | CASSTYRNTEAFF | TGTGCCAGCAGCACCTACAGAAACACTGAAGCTTTCTTT
TRBJ1-1 | . | . | TRBV10-3 | CATNRVNTEAFF | TGTGCCACGAACAGGGTGAACACTGAAGCTTTCTTT
TRBJ1-5 | . | . | TRBV6-5 | CASSYYEDQPQHF | TGTGCCAGCAGTTATTATGAAGATCAGCCCCAGCATTTT
TRBJ1-1 | once | . | TRBV7-3 | CASSFWGNTEAFF | TGTGCCAGCAGCTTCTGGGGGAACACTGAAGCTTTCTTT
TRBJ2-7 | few | . | TRBV27 | CASSLDTTREQYF | TGTGCCAGCAGTTTGGACACAACGCGGGAGCAGTACTTC
TRBJ1-5 | . | TRBD1 | TRBV24-1 | CATSDMGQTYSNQPQHF | TGTGCCACCAGTGATATGGGACAGACCTATAGCAATCAGCCCCAGCATTTT
TRBJ1-1 | . | . | TRBV2 | CASSEHHNTEAFF | TGTGCCAGCAGTGAACACCATAACACTGAAGCTTTCTTT
TRBJ1-2 | . | . | TRBV4-2 | CASSQDKPYGYTF | TGTGCCAGCAGCCAAGATAAGCCTTATGGCTACACCTTC
TRBJ1-1 | once | . | TRBV2 | CASSERERTEAFF | TGTGCCAGCAGTGAAAGGGAGCGCACTGAAGCTTTCTTT
TRBJ1-1 | . | . | TRBV6-2/TRBV6-3 | CASSWASGEAFF | TGTGCCAGCAGTTGGGCCTCCGGTGAAGCTTTCTTT
TRBJ2-2 | . | . | TRBV4-3 | CASSQDLRGRNTGELFF | TGCGCCAGCAGCCAAGATCTACGGGGGCGGAACACCGGGGAGCTGTTTTTT
TRBJ2-7 | . | . | TRBV11-2 | CASSPPRTGSGEQYF | TGTGCCAGCAGCCCGCCACGCACAGGGAGCGGCGAGCAGTACTTC
TRBJ2-3 | once | . | TRBV4-1 | CASGAALTDTQYF | TGCGCCAGCGGGGCGGCGCTCACAGATACGCAGTATTTT
TRBJ2-1 | few | TRBD2 | TRBV5-1 | CASSLPRLAGYNEQFF | TGCGCCAGCAGCCTACCACGACTAGCGGGGTACAATGAGCAGTTCTTC
TRBJ2-4 | . | . | TRBV29-1 | CSVEPEAKNIQYF | TGCAGCGTTGAACCCGAAGCCAAAAACATTCAGTACTTC
TRBJ1-1 | . | TRBD1 | TRBV4-1 | CASSQFTDRPNTEAFF | TGCGCCAGCAGCCAATTCACGGACAGGCCGAACACTGAAGCTTTCTTT
TRBJ2-4 | few | . | TRBV19 | CASRLGKGPRDIQYF | TGTGCCAGTAGGCTGGGAAAGGGGCCGAGGGACATTCAGTACTTC
TRBJ2-7 | . | TRBD1 | TRBV19 | CASRSGGLYEQYF | TGTGCCAGTAGGTCAGGGGGTCTCTACGAGCAGTACTTC
TRBJ1-2 | . | TRBD1 | TRBV3-1/TRBV3-2 | CASSQGSGQRTSGGYTF | TGTGCCAGCAGCCAAGGTTCGGGACAGCGGACCTCGGGGGGCTACACCTTC
TRBJ1-1 | . | . | TRBV2 | CATLLGGLAFF | TGTGCCACCCTTCTTGGGGGGTTAGCTTTCTTT
TRBJ1-2 | . | TRBD1 | TRBV3-1/TRBV3-2 | CASSPRDRGYGYTF | TGTGCCAGCAGCCCCAGGGACAGGGGATATGGCTACACCTTC
TRBJ2-3 | . | TRBD2 | TRBV15 | CATRQAGGRFSSDTQYF | TGTGCCACCAGACAAGCGGGGGGGCGTTTTTCATCAGATACGCAGTATTTT